This T cell receptor beta chain was sequenced during a study of T cells in Graves' hyperthyroidism and ophthalmopathy. Uncontrolled infection, other autoimmune disease, pregnancy or lactation excluded patients. PBMCs stemmed from 10 ml fresh peripheral blood. CDR3 size: 14 residues. With 5 bases clipped from V and 7 bases from J, the junction kept 12 bases outside the gene matches. Looked up from germline, CDR1 is DFQATT and CDR2 is SNEGSKA (reference sequence). Template material for amplifying TCR beta CDR3 regions consisted of RNA transcripts. When the TCR CDR3 underwent first-round RT-PCR, the HTBI primer set was used. TCRdb passed the multiplex PCR reads through MiXCR, listing each CDR3 protein once. In the table there are more than 500,000 distinct CDR3 sequences, 15% to 20% of which are singletons. This clonotype was observed many times.

The chain carries TRBV20-1 and TRBJ1-1; 8 nucleotides agree with TRBD1. The receptor was derived from a woman aged 25 to 39 with Graves' ophthalmopathy. The sequenced sample consisted of blood. The DNA of the CDR3 is TGCAGTGCTGGGGATCGACAGGGGACGGGTGAAGCTTTCTTT. Translated: CSAGDRQGTGEAFF.